The clone carrying this TCR beta chain was observed once. A much larger clone differs from this one at a single base, so this may be a read error. This sample was taken from a study of CDR3 diversity in severe acne. The CDR3 has 12 residues. The V gene's germline CDR1 is DFQATT and CDR2 SNEGSKA (reference sequence). The germline V and J ends were trimmed by 7 bases and 8 bases, with 17 bases remaining between them. Via MiXCR, TCRdb re-called the PCR reads, giving one row per CDR3 protein. The sample shows approximately 77,000 distinct CDR3 sequences, around 50% of them seen only once. This TCR was recovered from a male donor with severe acne vulgaris. The V and J genes are TRBV20-1 and TRBJ1-2; no firm D call. Sequencing used blood. The CDR3 sequence is CSGTSGRGGYTF. CDR3 nucleotides: TGCAGTGGAACCTCGGGGAGAGGAGGCTACACCTTC.